The rows below give T cell receptor beta chains drawn from one sample of a study of T cells expressing NK-cell markers. TCRdb reworked the 5' RACE reads into one entry per CDR3 protein, no DNA. The listing records over 100,000 distinct CDR3 sequences. The sequencing input was blood T cells: a sorted CD56 or NKG2C T cell subset, CD4+ or CD8+ T cells, or bulk PBMC T cells (not recorded which). The receptors were sampled from a woman between 18 and 69 years old in good health. CDR3s include the opening cysteine and the closing phenylalanine or tryptophan.

V gene	J gene	CDR3 protein
TRBV20-1	TRBJ1-2	CSAPPSRGQYGYTF
TRBV29-1	TRBJ2-7	CSVEGSSGPYEQYF
TRBV7-9	TRBJ2-1	CASSWGLADNNEQFF
TRBV20-1	TRBJ2-7	CSATGQAGNQAYEQYF
TRBV29-1	TRBJ2-7	CSVHETYEQYF
TRBV5-6	TRBJ1-1	CASSFGSGNTEAFF
TRBV7-2	TRBJ2-3	CASSGSSGRAPTDTQYF
TRBV3-1	TRBJ2-1	CASSPVGRGSYNEQFF
TRBV2	TRBJ1-5	CASSEDRQGNQPQHF
TRBV12-3/TRBV12-4	TRBJ2-3	CASSFRLAVDTQYF
TRBV29-1	TRBJ2-3	CSVEGKHSTDTQYF
TRBV5-6	TRBJ1-2	CASSNALRGNYGYTF
TRBV5-1	TRBJ1-1	CASSLGDLNTEAFF
TRBV20-1	TRBJ2-1	CRDTSPTYNEQFF
TRBV29-1	TRBJ2-2	CSVVRATGELFF
TRBV5-4	TRBJ2-1	CASSPDSSGEQFF
TRBV28	TRBJ1-1	CASSYPSGTEAFF
TRBV20-1	TRBJ1-4	CSARGGRCACEKLFF
TRBV6-2/TRBV6-3	TRBJ2-1	CASVAAGLVYNEQFF
TRBV11-1	TRBJ2-2	CASSISLPDRAGELFF
TRBV30	TRBJ2-2	CAWRHTGELFF
TRBV12-3/TRBV12-4	TRBJ2-7	CASTPGSGYSYEQYF
TRBV7-9	TRBJ2-5	CASSGHSGRIEETQYF
TRBV4-2	TRBJ2-3	CASSQRGGTPSDTQYF
TRBV24-1	TRBJ2-3	CATSDFTGTSADTQYF
TRBV6-1	TRBJ2-1	CASSESGNEQFF
TRBV7-9	TRBJ2-7	CASSHRESYEQYF
TRBV6-5	TRBJ2-1	CASSYSDYSSYNEQFF
TRBV4-1	TRBJ2-5	CASSQDGSGAETQYF
TRBV5-5	TRBJ2-3	CASDGELADTQYF
TRBV6-2/TRBV6-3	TRBJ1-2	CASSYSINRLGYTF
TRBV12-3/TRBV12-4	TRBJ2-5	CASSFIGGRETQYF
TRBV21-1	TRBJ1-5	CASSLLTGALSNQPQHF
TRBV29-1	TRBJ2-1	CSVEDSGTSGPNEQFF
TRBV3-1	TRBJ2-2	CASSHVGLAGGTGELFF
TRBV4-3	TRBJ2-1	CASSPARGTNEQFF
TRBV27	TRBJ2-1	CASRVTGALDNEQFF
TRBV5-8	TRBJ2-2	CASSPDRAGNTGELFF
TRBV20-1	TRBJ2-1	CSARGDPDPNEQFF
TRBV4-3	TRBJ1-1	CASSHSGQGEAFF
TRBV12-3/TRBV12-4	TRBJ2-2	CASGTSGVGGELFF
TRBV7-7	TRBJ2-1	CASSPLREWDEQFF
TRBV10-3	TRBJ2-3	CAISEGVLARDTQYF
TRBV15	TRBJ2-3	CATSLGGSTDTQYF
TRBV6-5	TRBJ1-1	CASSYSYTGMNTEAFF
TRBV29-1	TRBJ2-1	CSVPEENNEQFF
TRBV4-1	TRBJ2-3	CASSHGADTQYF
TRBV5-6	TRBJ2-7	CASSHLVVDRSYEQYF
TRBV29-1	TRBJ2-1	CSVPTGNEQFF
TRBV5-1	TRBJ2-3	CASSLVWAGGTDTQYF
TRBV7-2	TRBJ2-5	CASSLAGQGQETQYF
TRBV28	TRBJ2-1	CASSFPGQGANEQFF
TRBV4-3	TRBJ2-3	CASSQEPGGTDTQYF
TRBV7-2	TRBJ2-2	CASSSAVLAGYTGELFF
TRBV4-2	TRBJ1-1	CASSSTQGTFF